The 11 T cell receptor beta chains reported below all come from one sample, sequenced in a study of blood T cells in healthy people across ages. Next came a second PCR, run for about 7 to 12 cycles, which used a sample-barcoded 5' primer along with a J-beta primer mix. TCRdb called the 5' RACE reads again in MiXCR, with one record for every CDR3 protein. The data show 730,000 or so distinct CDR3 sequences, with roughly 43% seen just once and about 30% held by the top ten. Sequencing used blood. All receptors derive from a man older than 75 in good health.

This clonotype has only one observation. CDR3: CASSRQLTYNEQYF. DNA of the CDR3: TGTGCCAGCAGTAGACAGTTGACATACAATGAGCAGTACTTC. This chain connects TRBV2 to TRBJ2-4; a possible D gene is TRBD1 (5 bases). The germline V and J ends were trimmed by 5 bases and 13 bases, with 21 bases remaining between them. CDR1 and CDR2 from the germline V gene are SNHLY and FYNNEI. The CDR3 length is 14 residues.

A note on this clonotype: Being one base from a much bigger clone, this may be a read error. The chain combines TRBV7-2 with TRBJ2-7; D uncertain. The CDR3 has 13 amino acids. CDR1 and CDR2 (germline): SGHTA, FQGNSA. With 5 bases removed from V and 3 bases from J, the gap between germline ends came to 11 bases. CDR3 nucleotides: TGTGCCAGCAGCGCGAACGCTCGCTACGAGCAGTACTTC. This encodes CASSANARYEQYF. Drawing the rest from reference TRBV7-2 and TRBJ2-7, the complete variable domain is GAGVSQSPSNKVTEKGKDVELRCDPISGHTALYWYRQSLGQGLEFLIYFQGNSAPDKSGLPSDRFSAERTGGSVSTLTIQRTQQEDSAVYLCASSANARYEQYFGPGTRLTVT.

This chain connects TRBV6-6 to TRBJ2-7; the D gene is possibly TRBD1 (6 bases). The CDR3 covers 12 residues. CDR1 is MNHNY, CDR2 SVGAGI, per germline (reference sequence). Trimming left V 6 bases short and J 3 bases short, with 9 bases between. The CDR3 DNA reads TGTGCCAGCAGGACAGGAAACTACGAGCAGTACTTC. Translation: CASRTGNYEQYF.

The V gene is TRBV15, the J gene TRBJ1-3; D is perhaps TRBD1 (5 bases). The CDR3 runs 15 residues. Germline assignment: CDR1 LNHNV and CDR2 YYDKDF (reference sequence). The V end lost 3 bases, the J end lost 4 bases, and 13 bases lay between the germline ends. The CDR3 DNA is TGTGCCACCAGCAGCACCGGGACTAGAGGAAACACCATATATTTT. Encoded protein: CATSSTGTRGNTIYF. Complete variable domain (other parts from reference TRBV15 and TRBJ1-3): DAMVIQNPRYQVTQFGKPVTLSCSQTLNHNVMYWYQQKSSQAPKLLFHYYDKDFNNEADTPDNFQSRRPNTSFCFLDIRSPGLGDTAMYLCATSSTGTRGNTIYFGEGSWLTVV.

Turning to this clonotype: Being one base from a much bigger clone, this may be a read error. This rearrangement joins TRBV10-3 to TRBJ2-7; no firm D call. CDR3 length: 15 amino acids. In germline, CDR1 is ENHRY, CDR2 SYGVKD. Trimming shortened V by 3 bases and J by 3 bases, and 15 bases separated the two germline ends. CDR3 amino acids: CAISEGVGLGYEQYF. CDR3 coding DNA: TGTGCCATCAGTGAAGGAGTGGGGTTGGGCTACGAGCAGTACTTC.

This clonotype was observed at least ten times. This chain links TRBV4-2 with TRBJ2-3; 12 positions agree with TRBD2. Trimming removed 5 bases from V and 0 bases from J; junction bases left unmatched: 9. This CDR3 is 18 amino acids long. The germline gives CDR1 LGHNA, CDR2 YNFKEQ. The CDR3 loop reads CASSKTSGRTSSTDTQYF. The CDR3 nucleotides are TGTGCCAGCAGCAAAACTAGCGGGAGGACCTCTAGCACAGATACGCAGTATTTT.

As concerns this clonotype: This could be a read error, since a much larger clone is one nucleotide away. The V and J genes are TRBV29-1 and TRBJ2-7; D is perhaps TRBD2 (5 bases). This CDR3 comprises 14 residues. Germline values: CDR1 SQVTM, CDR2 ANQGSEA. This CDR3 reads CSAVPGISSYEKYF. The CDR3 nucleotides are TGCAGCGCCGTCCCGGGGATCAGCTCCTACGAGAAGTACTTC.

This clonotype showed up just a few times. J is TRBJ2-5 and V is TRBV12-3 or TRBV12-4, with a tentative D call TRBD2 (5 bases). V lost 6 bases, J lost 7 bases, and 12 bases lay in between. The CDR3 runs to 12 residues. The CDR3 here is CASSTTLATQYF. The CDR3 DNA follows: TGTGCCAGCAGCACTACCCTAGCGACCCAGTACTTC.

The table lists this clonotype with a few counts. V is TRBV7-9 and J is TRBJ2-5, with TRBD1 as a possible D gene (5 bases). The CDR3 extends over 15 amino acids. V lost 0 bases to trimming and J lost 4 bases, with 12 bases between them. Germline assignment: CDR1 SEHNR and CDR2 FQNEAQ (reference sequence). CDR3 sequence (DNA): TGTGCCAGCAGCTTAGCAGCAGGGTCGGGAGAGACCCAGTACTTC. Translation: CASSLAAGSGETQYF.

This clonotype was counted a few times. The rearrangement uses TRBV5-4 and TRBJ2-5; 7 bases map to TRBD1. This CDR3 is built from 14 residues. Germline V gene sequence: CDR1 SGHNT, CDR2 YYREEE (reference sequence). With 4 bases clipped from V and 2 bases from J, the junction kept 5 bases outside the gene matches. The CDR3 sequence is CASSPWGQQETQYF. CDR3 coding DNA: TGTGCCAGCAGCCCATGGGGACAGCAAGAGACCCAGTACTTC.

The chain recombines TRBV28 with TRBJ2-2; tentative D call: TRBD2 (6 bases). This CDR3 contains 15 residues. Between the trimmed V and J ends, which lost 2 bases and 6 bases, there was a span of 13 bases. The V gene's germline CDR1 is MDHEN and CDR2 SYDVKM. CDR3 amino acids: CASSLTRGIAGELFF. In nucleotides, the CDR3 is TGTGCCAGCAGTTTAACCCGCGGGATAGCCGGGGAGCTGTTTTTT.